This is a list of T cell receptor beta chains from one sample in a study of cytomegalovirus exposure and HLA in healthy donors. The data were produced by immunoSEQ multiplex PCR, yet TCRdb's version contains in-frame clones alone and is incomplete. This sample has roughly 130,000 clones; over 60% occur once, and the top ten carry approximately 2.9%. The specimen was PBMCs. The receptors come from a human donor in good health. Both conserved end residues are part of each CDR3. Fields, in order: V gene, J gene, clone size, D gene, CDR3 protein, CDR3 DNA. D genes are given only for firm matches. Size values are once, few and many counts, or a class for expanded clones, and some rows have none.

TRBV6-6	TRBJ2-1	-	TRBD1	CASRDAGTGGLNEQFF	TGTGCCAGCAGAGATGCTGGGACAGGGGGGTTGAATGAGCAGTTCTTC
TRBV4-3	TRBJ2-1	few	TRBD2	CASSQVVAGVYNEQFF	TGCGCCAGCAGCCAAGTGGTAGCGGGGGTGTACAATGAGCAGTTCTTC
TRBV10-3	TRBJ2-3	-	-	CATRGLSDTQYF	TGTGCCACCCGGGGACTCTCAGATACGCAGTATTTT
TRBV28	TRBJ2-2	once	-	CASRLPGNGGELFF	TGTGCCAGCAGGCTGCCCGGGAACGGCGGGGAGCTGTTTTTT
TRBV7-2	TRBJ2-7	few	-	CASSLVDSTYEQYF	TGTGCCAGCAGCTTGGTCGACAGTACCTACGAGCAGTACTTC
TRBV19	TRBJ2-7	few	-	CASSMSDSGSSYEQYF	TGTGCCAGTAGTATGTCCGACTCCGGGAGCTCCTACGAGCAGTACTTC
TRBV2	TRBJ1-1	-	-	CASSEGGKNTEAFF	TGTGCCAGCAGTGAAGGGGGCAAGAACACTGAAGCTTTCTTT
TRBV27	TRBJ1-1	few	TRBD1	CASSSRDSAILNTEAFF	TGTGCCAGCAGTTCCCGGGACAGCGCTATTTTGAACACTGAAGCTTTCTTT
TRBV28	TRBJ2-3	-	TRBD2	CASSLNEAGLAGADTQYF	TGTGCCAGCAGTTTAAACGAGGCGGGACTAGCGGGGGCAGATACGCAGTATTTT
TRBV7-2	TRBJ2-5	-	TRBD1	CASRRTGTLQETQYF	TGTGCCAGCAGACGGACAGGGACTCTCCAAGAGACCCAGTACTTC
TRBV18	TRBJ1-4	-	-	CASSPGLTGEKLFF	TGTGCCAGCTCACCAGGCTTGACGGGGGAAAAACTGTTTTTT
TRBV5-4	TRBJ1-1	-	-	CASSPLASGGNTEAFF	TGTGCCAGCTCTCCCCTAGCTAGCGGAGGAAACACTGAAGCTTTCTTT
TRBV7-9	TRBJ1-5	-	-	CSSSLDHTGGSHSNQPQHF	TGTTCCAGCAGCTTAGATCATACGGGGGGCAGCCATAGCAATCAGCCCCAGCATTTT
TRBV4-3	TRBJ1-6	-	-	CASSQDTPGGAANSPLHF	TGCGCCAGCAGCCAAGATACCCCCGGGGGGGCAGCAAATTCACCCCTCCACTTT
TRBV6-1	TRBJ1-6	-	-	CATTGEAKISPLHF	TGTGCCACCACGGGGGAAGCCAAAATCTCACCCCTCCACTTT
TRBV5-1	TRBJ2-1	-	TRBD1	CASSLRGQLSGNEQFF	TGCGCCAGCAGCTTGCGGGGACAGCTCTCAGGCAATGAGCAGTTCTTC
TRBV2	TRBJ2-4	-	-	CASSEDRRVAKNIQYF	TGTGCCAGCAGTGAAGACAGGAGAGTAGCCAAAAACATTCAGTACTTC
TRBV12-2	TRBJ2-1	-	-	CASRLTPGLAGISEQFF	TGTGCAAGTCGCTTAACCCCGGGACTAGCGGGAATAAGTGAGCAGTTCTTC
TRBV6-5	TRBJ2-7	-	TRBD2	CASSSGAGGPYEQYF	TGTGCCAGCAGTTCTGGAGCGGGAGGGCCCTACGAGCAGTACTTC
TRBV18	TRBJ2-7	few	TRBD2	CASSLRDGRTSTEQYF	TGTGCCAGCTCACTACGGGACGGGCGGACTAGCACCGAGCAGTACTTC
TRBV29-1	TRBJ2-7	-	-	CSVSGRGRKHEQYF	TGCAGCGTCAGTGGACGGGGTCGAAAGCACGAGCAGTACTTC
TRBV28	TRBJ1-6	few	-	CASSSGGDNSPLHF	TGTGCCAGCAGTTCGGGGGGGGATAATTCACCCCTCCACTTT
TRBV7-9	TRBJ2-1	few	TRBD2	CASSSRTSGGYEQFF	TGTGCCAGCAGCTCCAGGACTAGCGGGGGCTATGAGCAGTTCTTC
TRBV6-6	TRBJ2-7	-	-	CASSTHTAGSYEQYF	TGTGCCAGCAGCACCCATACGGCAGGGTCATACGAGCAGTACTTC
TRBV5-1	TRBJ2-3	-	-	CASSAPQLDTQYF	TGCGCCAGCAGCGCTCCTCAACTGGATACGCAGTATTTT